This passage covers 6 T cell receptor beta chains from one sample sequenced in a study of T-cell memory formation after mild COVID-19. TCRdb called the 5' RACE reads again in MiXCR, with one record for every CDR3 protein. The sample lists roughly 400,000 distinct CDR3 sequences, more than 15% occurring once. What was sequenced was PBMCs or a T cell subset sorted from them (not recorded which). These receptor sequences come from a man aged 18 to 30 who had mild COVID-19 (a few samples of this study predate the infection). Cell type and time point are not known.

This chain joins TRBV2 and TRBJ1-2; D possibly corresponds to TRBD1 (5 bases). The CDR3 is 12 residues long. Trimming removed 4 bases at V and 9 bases at J, with 12 bases between. Germline CDR1 and CDR2: SNHLY and FYNNEI. The CDR3 loop is CASSVGRARYTF. The CDR3, as DNA: TGTGCCAGCAGTGTAGGCAGGGCGCGCTACACCTTC.

This clonotype was picked up a small number of times. The rearrangement joins TRBV7-9 to TRBJ2-1, with 9 bases matching TRBD1. Germline V gene sequence: CDR1 SEHNR, CDR2 FQNEAQ (reference sequence). After removal of 2 bases from V and 7 bases from J, the junction contained 3 bases not matched to a gene. This CDR3 contains 14 residues. The CDR3 here is CASSLPGQGNEQFF. CDR3 nucleotides: TGTGCCAGCAGCTTACCGGGACAGGGTAATGAGCAGTTCTTC.

This clonotype was detected only a few times. The chain links TRBV6-5 to TRBJ2-1; TRBD2 agrees at 8 bases. CDR1 is MNHEY and CDR2 is SVGAGI in the germline V gene. The CDR3 runs 15 residues. The V and J ends lost 8 bases and 1 base, in that order; junction bases with no gene match: 7. CDR3 sequence: CASRSLAGSYNEQFF. The DNA for the CDR3 is TGTGCCAGCCGATCCTTAGCGGGATCCTACAATGAGCAGTTCTTC.

The V and J genes are TRBV20-1 and TRBJ1-5; TRBD1 aligns across 7 bases. The V gene end was trimmed by 3 bases and the J gene end by 7 bases; junction bases not matched to a gene: 6. The germline gives CDR1 DFQATT, CDR2 SNEGSKA (reference sequence). CDR3 length: 13 residues. CDR3 nucleotides: TGCAGTGCTAGTCCCGGAGGGGGCCAGCCCCAGCATTTT. Amino acid sequence: CSASPGGGQPQHF.

This sequence joins TRBV7-6 and TRBJ2-5; perhaps TRBD2 as D (6 bases). Germline V gives CDR1 SGHVS, CDR2 FNYEAQ. The V and J ends lost 5 bases and 2 bases respectively, with 15 bases between them. CDR3 size: 15 residues. The CDR3 region has the DNA TGTGCCAGCAGCGCGACTGGGGGGTTACAAGAGACCCAGTACTTC. Translating gives CASSATGGLQETQYF. Filled out from reference TRBV7-6 and TRBJ2-5, the complete variable domain reads GAGVSQSPRYKVTKRGQDVALRCDPISGHVSLYWYRQALGQGPEFLTYFNYEAQQDKSGLPNDRFSAERPEGSISTLTIQRTEQRDSAMYRCASSATGGLQETQYFGPGTRLLVL.

This clonotype was observed a few times. This chain joins TRBV20-1 and TRBJ1-2; TRBD1 is a possible D gene (5 bases). The CDR3 runs 11 residues. With 2 bases removed from V and 6 bases from J, the gap between germline ends came to 7 bases. CDR1 and CDR2 (germline): DFQATT, SNEGSKA (reference sequence). The CDR3 region is CSARWGDGYTF. The DNA of the CDR3 is TGCAGTGCTAGATGGGGCGATGGCTACACCTTC.